The next 23 T cell receptor beta chains were all read from a single sample in a study of T cell changes during pregnancy in multiple sclerosis. Libraries were prepared by immunoSEQ multiplex PCR; TCRdb keeps only in-frame clonotypes and omits some of them. This sample carries some 60,000 clones, about 90% of them seen once, and the ten largest clones take 2.5% to 3.5%. Material: peripheral blood, obtained in the second trimester of pregnancy. These receptors were collected from a female donor in good health, enrolled as a control in a pregnancy study.

J is TRBJ2-5 and V is TRBV10-3; 11 bases match TRBD1. Germline-derived CDR1 and CDR2 are ENHRY and SYGVKD. After removal of 6 bases from V and 2 bases from J, the junction contained 11 bases not matched to a gene. CDR3 size: 17 residues. CDR3 nucleotides: TGTGCCATCAGAGCTGAGAGTGGGGACAGGGGGCAAGAGACCCAGTACTTC. It codes for CAIRAESGDRGQETQYF.

V and J are TRBV9 and TRBJ2-5; 7 positions agree with TRBD1. CDR3 size: 13 residues. The V gene end was trimmed by 6 bases and the J gene end by 1 base; junction bases not matched to a gene: 3. Germline loops: CDR1 SGDLS, CDR2 YYNGEE. In nucleotides, the CDR3 is TGTGCCAGCAATAGGGACAGCCAAGAGACCCAGTACTTC. Protein product: CASNRDSQETQYF.

On this clone itself: Other DNA sequences in this specimen translate into the identical CDR3. The rearrangement uses TRBV18 and TRBJ2-7; no reliable D call. CDR1 and CDR2 from the germline V gene are KGHSH and LQKENI. The CDR3 totals 15 residues. V lost 3 bases and J lost 1, with 13 bases in between. CDR3: CASSPSSGGSYEQYF. Here the CDR3 DNA reads TGTGCCAGCTCACCCAGCTCAGGTGGGTCCTACGAGCAGTACTTC.

The chain combines TRBV19 with TRBJ1-4; D is ambiguous. The CDR3 spans 17 residues. Trimming stripped 3 bases from V and 8 bases from J, with 22 bases between. Germline CDR1 is LNHDA and CDR2 is SQIVND (reference sequence). CDR3 amino acids: CASSMIRLREEGEKLFF. As DNA, the CDR3 is TGTGCCAGTAGTATGATCCGCTTGAGGGAAGAAGGGGAAAAACTGTTTTTT.

The chain is built from TRBV15 and TRBJ1-5; D gene uncertain. The length of the CDR3 is 15 residues. V was pared by 1 base and J by 6 bases, with 13 bases between. Germline values: CDR1 LNHNV, CDR2 YYDKDF (reference sequence). The CDR3 nucleotides are TGTGCCACCAGCAGAGCGTCGTATAGCGGTCAGCCCCAGCATTTT. Its translation is CATSRASYSGQPQHF.

This rearrangement joins TRBV9 to TRBJ2-3; 7 positions match TRBD2. Losses at the gene ends were 1 base for V and 2 bases for J; bases not matched to a gene: 4. Looked up from germline, CDR1 is SGDLS and CDR2 is YYNGEE. The CDR3 runs 15 residues. The CDR3 DNA reads TGTGCCAGCAGCGTAACGAGCGGGGCCACAGATACGCAGTATTTT. It is translated as CASSVTSGATDTQYF.

The chain is built from TRBV6-5 and TRBJ1-1; tentative D call: TRBD1 (6 bases). Trimming shortened V by 2 bases and J by 7 bases, and 8 bases separated the two germline ends. Germline loops: CDR1 MNHEY, CDR2 SVGAGI. CDR3 length: 12 residues. The CDR3 sequence is CASSYKDSEAFF. The CDR3 DNA follows: TGTGCCAGCAGTTACAAGGACAGTGAAGCTTTCTTT.

This chain joins TRBV21-1 and TRBJ2-4; TRBD2, the table's D call, lacks a check against the DNA. TRBV21-1 is a recognized pseudogene. The CDR3 spans 19 residues. Here the CDR3 DNA reads TGTGCCAGCAGCCACGGGCGGGGGCGGGGGAAACTAGCCAAAAACATTCAGTACTTC. Residues: CASSHGRGRGKLAKNIQYF.

The chain combines TRBV29-1 with TRBJ2-3, with D possibly being TRBD2 (5 bases). The CDR3 runs to 13 residues. Germline V CDR1 and CDR2: SQVTM, ANQGSEA. The germline V and J ends were trimmed by 5 bases and 1 base, with 10 bases remaining between them. Here the CDR3 reads CSVRPAGTDTQYF. The CDR3, as DNA: TGCAGCGTTCGTCCAGCGGGCACAGATACGCAGTATTTT.

The V and J genes are TRBV28 and TRBJ1-4; 7 nucleotides agree with TRBD1. Germline values: CDR1 MDHEN, CDR2 SYDVKM. The CDR3 loop spans 16 amino acids. Unmatched junction bases numbered 14, after V lost 6 bases and J lost 7 bases. This CDR3 reads CASSLTGYGATEKLFF. The CDR3 DNA follows: TGTGCCAGCAGCCTGACAGGGTATGGGGCTACTGAAAAACTGTTTTTT.

CDR3 in DNA: TGCGCCAGCAGCTTGGCTAGCGGCGGGGGGGCATCCCGTACATTCAATGAGCAGTTCTTC. Its protein is CASSLASGGGASRTFNEQFF. The chain recombines TRBV5-1 with TRBJ2-1; 9 bases are shared with TRBD2. Looked up from germline, CDR1 is SGHRS and CDR2 is YFSETQ. The ends lost 0 bases at V and 6 bases at J; junction bases unmatched: 19. The CDR3 sequence is 20 residues long.

The chain employs TRBV6-5 and TRBJ1-5; D not certain. The CDR3 spans 14 residues. Germline CDR1 and CDR2: MNHEY and SVGAGI. V was trimmed by 0 bases and J by 4 bases, leaving 7 bases between them. CDR3 amino acids: CASSYSPGNQPQHF. The CDR3 DNA reads as TGTGCCAGCAGTTACTCCCCGGGGAATCAGCCCCAGCATTTT.

The gene calls are TRBV7-2 and TRBJ2-3; perhaps TRBD2 as D (5 bases). Germline lookup yields CDR1 SGHTA and CDR2 FQGNSA. V was shortened by 3 bases and J by 0 bases, with 13 bases between the two germline ends. This CDR3 is built from 16 residues. CDR3 in amino acids: CASSFSSGYSTDTQYF. Written as DNA, the CDR3 is TGTGCCAGCAGCTTTTCAAGCGGATACAGCACAGATACGCAGTATTTT.

The gene calls are TRBV2 and TRBJ1-2; D call uncertain. V was pared by 0 bases and J by 8 bases, with 10 bases between. Germline V lookup: CDR1 SNHLY, CDR2 FYNNEI. The CDR3 loop spans 13 amino acids. CDR3 DNA: TGTGCCAGCAGTGAAGCGCTAATATGGGGCTACACCTTC. This codes for CASSEALIWGYTF. Looking up the rest from reference TRBV2 and TRBJ1-2 gives the full variable domain: EPEVTQTPSHQVTQMGQEVILRCVPISNHLYFYWYRQILGQKVEFLVSFYNNEISEKSEIFDDQFSVERPDGSNFTLKIRSTKLEDSAMYFCASSEALIWGYTFGSGTRLTVV.

The V call is TRBV7-3, the J call TRBJ2-7; 9 bases line up with TRBD2. The CDR3 totals 18 residues. Germline values: CDR1 SGHTA, CDR2 FQGTGA. J lost 0 bases, V lost 5 bases, and 14 bases had no gene match. The CDR3 loop reads CASSPYGGRASSSYEQYF. CDR3 in DNA: TGTGCCAGCAGCCCCTATGGCGGGAGGGCCTCAAGCTCCTACGAGCAGTACTTC. Full variable domain (outside the CDR3, taken from reference TRBV7-3 and TRBJ2-7): GAGVSQTPSNKVTEKGKYVELRCDPISGHTALYWYRQSLGQGPEFLIYFQGTGAADDSGLPNDRFFAVRPEGSVSTLKIQRTERGDSAVYLCASSPYGGRASSSYEQYFGPGTRLTVT.

The V and J genes are TRBV5-4 and TRBJ2-7, with 7 nucleotides matching TRBD1. J was trimmed by 1 base and V by 4 bases; bases with no gene match: 8. In germline, CDR1 is SGHNT, CDR2 YYREEE (reference sequence). There are 15 residues in the CDR3. The CDR3 is CASSRDRVGSYEQYF. CDR3 in DNA: TGTGCCAGCAGCCGAGACAGGGTGGGGTCCTACGAGCAGTACTTC.

The gene calls are TRBV6-5 and TRBJ1-1; TRBD1 agrees at 10 bases. The CDR3 runs to 16 residues. Trimming cost V 4 bases and J 0 bases; bases outside gene matches: 5. Germline V gene lookup returns CDR1 MNHEY and CDR2 SVGAGI. CDR3 in DNA: TGTGCCAGCAGTTTGGGACAGGGGCCTGTGAACACTGAAGCTTTCTTT. This gives the protein CASSLGQGPVNTEAFF.

The chain has TRBV29-1 and TRBJ1-1; 10 nucleotides line up with TRBD1. The CDR3 consists of 15 residues. V was clipped by 6 bases and J by 0 bases; unmatched bases: 7. Germline CDR1 SQVTM, CDR2 ANQGSEA. CDR3 sequence (DNA): TGCAGCGTCCAGACAGGGGGCTCAATGAACACTGAAGCTTTCTTT. It encodes CSVQTGGSMNTEAFF.

CDR3: CASSFGASNQPQHF. As DNA, the CDR3 is TGTGCCAGCAGCTTTGGGGCGAGCAATCAGCCCCAGCATTTT. This rearrangement joins TRBV7-8 to TRBJ1-5, with D tentatively TRBD1 (5 bases). V lost 3 bases and J 1 base, leaving 7 bases between the germline ends. The V gene's germline CDR1 is SGHVS and CDR2 FQNEAQ. The CDR3 extends over 14 amino acids.

The chain employs TRBV30 and TRBJ2-1; the match to TRBD2 covers 7 bases. The ends lost 0 bases at V and 8 bases at J; junction bases unmatched: 4. The CDR3 runs to 13 residues. Germline CDR1 GTSNPN, CDR2 SVGIG (reference sequence). The CDR3 protein is CAWSVWGGYEQFF. The CDR3 DNA reads as TGTGCCTGGAGTGTATGGGGGGGGTATGAGCAGTTCTTC.

The rearrangement links TRBV28 to TRBJ1-2, with 7 bases aligning to TRBD1. Trimming took 6 bases from V and 10 from J; bases not matched to a gene: 8. Per the germline V gene, CDR1 is MDHEN and CDR2 is SYDVKM. This CDR3 has 12 amino acids. The CDR3 sequence is CASSSGTEIYTF. The CDR3 nucleotides read TGTGCCAGCAGCTCCGGGACAGAGATCTACACCTTC.

The chain carries TRBV7-2 and TRBJ2-3; 9 bases are a match to TRBD2. With 2 bases clipped from V and 0 bases from J, the junction kept 6 bases outside the gene matches. Germline V CDR1 and CDR2: SGHTA, FQGNSA. The CDR3 is 17 residues long. The chain's CDR3 is CASSLKSGGSSTDTQYF. For the CDR3, the DNA is TGTGCCAGCAGCTTAAAGAGCGGGGGGTCGAGCACAGATACGCAGTATTTT.

This chain links TRBV30 with TRBJ2-7; a weak D match, TRBD2 (5 bases). The CDR3 covers 13 residues. Germline CDR1 GTSNPN, CDR2 SVGIG (reference sequence). Trimming left V 0 bases short and J 6 bases short, with 12 bases between. CDR3 amino acids: CAWSVRSGVEQYF. The CDR3 nucleotides are TGTGCCTGGAGTGTAAGGTCCGGGGTCGAGCAGTACTTC.